These 6 T cell receptor beta chains share one sample of origin, sequenced in a study of T cells in Graves' hyperthyroidism and ophthalmopathy. TCR beta CDR3 regions were amplified from RNA. The HTBI set primed first-round TCR CDR3 RT-PCR. In TCRdb, the multiplex PCR reads were re-called with MiXCR into one record per CDR3 protein. The repertoire consists of hundreds of thousands of distinct CDR3 sequences, with less than 15% occurring once and the leading ten covering around a tenth. The sequenced sample consisted of blood. The source is a woman aged 18 to 35 with Graves' hyperthyroidism.

This clonotype was recorded a few times. The V call is TRBV29-1, the J call TRBJ2-2; D possibly matches TRBD1 or TRBD2 (5 bases each). The CDR3 covers 14 residues. CDR1 is SQVTM, CDR2 ANQGSEA, per germline. V lost 6 bases and J 5 bases, leaving 16 bases between the germline ends. The CDR3: CSVMGLAGTGELFF. The CDR3, as DNA: TGCAGCGTCATGGGCCTAGCAGGGACCGGGGAGCTGTTTTTT.

This clonotype was observed a single time. A much larger clone lies a single base off, so this may be a read error. J is TRBJ2-7 and V is TRBV6-1, with 9 nucleotides matching TRBD1. The end of the DNA is better explained by TRBJ2-1, so the J call may be wrong. The CDR3 is 17 amino acids. CDR1 and CDR2 (germline): MNHNS, SASEGT. Here the CDR3 reads CASSPDRTGAHSYEQFF. CDR3 in DNA: TGTGCCAGCAGCCCAGATAGGACAGGGGCTCACTCCTACGAGCAGTTCTTC.

This clonotype was seen ten or more times. J is TRBJ2-7 and V is TRBV12-3 or TRBV12-4; 7 bases map to TRBD1. With 6 bases clipped from V and 1 base from J, the junction kept 6 bases outside the gene matches. The CDR3 is 14 amino acids. For the CDR3, the DNA is TGTGCCAGCAGGTCCGGGACAGAATCCTACGAGCAGTACTTC. Amino acids: CASRSGTESYEQYF.

In its sample, this clonotype was seen many times. The chain carries TRBV7-2 and TRBJ2-4; perhaps TRBD2 as D (6 bases). Germline CDR1 and CDR2: SGHTA and FQGNSA. This CDR3 spans 14 amino acids. With 5 bases removed from V and 7 bases from J, the gap between germline ends came to 15 bases. DNA of the CDR3: TGTGCCAGCAGCACCGGACTATCCCCGAACATTCAGTACTTC. Protein: CASSTGLSPNIQYF.

This clonotype was seen many times. The chain employs TRBV3-1 and TRBJ1-4; 7 bases fit TRBD1. There are 16 residues in the CDR3. The germline V gene has CDR1 LGHDT and CDR2 YNNKEL (reference sequence). V dropped 4 bases and J dropped 5; count of bases not matched to a gene: 10. The CDR3 loop is CASSLRAGTANEKLFF. The CDR3 bases are TGTGCCAGCAGCCTCAGAGCCGGGACAGCGAATGAAAAACTGTTTTTT.

This clonotype showed up many times. The V call is TRBV29-1, the J call TRBJ2-3, with 14 bases that match TRBD2. Germline V gene sequence: CDR1 SQVTM, CDR2 ANQGSEA. Trimming at V came to 1 base and at J to 3 bases, leaving 21 bases not matched to a gene. The CDR3 is 22 amino acids. The CDR3 loop is CSVEGPRWGLAGEGHKTDTQYF. CDR3 bases: TGCAGCGTTGAAGGCCCTCGTTGGGGACTAGCGGGAGAAGGGCACAAAACAGATACGCAGTATTTT.